This entry lists 20 T cell receptor beta chains sequenced from one sample in a study of post-analysis software for immune sequencing data. The TCR beta cDNA libraries contained unique molecular identifiers. TCRdb reprocessed the PCR reads with MiXCR, giving one entry per CDR3 protein. The table shows more than 350,000 distinct CDR3 sequences, with 39% occurring only once. The study, taken as a whole, reports: About five TRBV segments occurring more often in patients than controls included TRBV5-6, TRBV5-1 and TRBV20-1.

These receptors lack a known antigen. The sample was blood. These receptors were obtained from a girl aged 2 to 9 with multiple sclerosis.

This clonotype was detected only a few times. An end of the junction differs from the germline gene, which may be a read error. The V and J genes are TRBV7-7 and TRBJ2-7, with 9 bases fitting TRBD1. Germline V CDR1 and CDR2: SSHAT, FNYEAQ (reference sequence). This CDR3 comprises 13 residues. This chain's CDR3 is CASSPGQGREQYF. CDR3 nucleotide sequence: TGTGCTAGCAGCCCGGGACAGGGTCGAGAGCAGTACTTC.

A remark on this clonotype: The junction differs from germline at one of its ends, possibly a read error. The V gene is TRBV7-7, the J gene TRBJ2-1; unclear D gene. CDR3 length equals 15 residues. The germline CDR1 and CDR2 sequences are SSHAT and FNYEAQ (reference sequence). The CDR3 spells CASSLSRSIYNEQFF. CDR3 nucleotide sequence: TGTGCTAGCAGCTTATCCCGGAGTATCTACAATGAGCAGTTCTTC.

J is TRBJ2-3 and V is TRBV7-6, with 7 nucleotides matching TRBD1. The V gene's germline CDR1 is SGHVS and CDR2 FNYEAQ. V was clipped by 5 bases and J by 1 base; unmatched bases: 12. The CDR3 is 17 amino acids. CDR3 DNA sequence: TGTGCCAGCAGCCGCACCGGGACAGTCGTCGGCACAGATACGCAGTATTTT. This sequence encodes CASSRTGTVVGTDTQYF.

This clonotype appeared a few times. The chain has TRBV29-1 and TRBJ2-2; D unresolved. V shed 4 bases and J shed 5 bases, with 17 bases lying between them. Germline CDR1 and CDR2: SQVTM and ANQGSEA. The CDR3 has 15 residues. The CDR3 DNA reads TGCAGCGTTGTTGTGGACGGGTCACGTACCGGGGAGCTGTTTTTT. Translation gives CSVVVDGSRTGELFF.

This chain joins TRBV9 and TRBJ2-5; D might be TRBD1 (5 bases). V was pared by 3 bases and J by 2 bases, with 11 bases between. This CDR3 has 14 amino acids. From germline, CDR1 is SGDLS and CDR2 YYNGEE. The CDR3 is CASSGNRLQETQYF. The CDR3 nucleotides read TGTGCCAGCAGCGGCAACAGGCTTCAAGAGACCCAGTACTTC.

This clonotype has more than one count but fewer than ten. The chain carries TRBV20-1 and TRBJ1-4; D is unclear. V lost 5 bases and J 7 bases, leaving 14 bases between the germline ends. From germline, CDR1 is DFQATT and CDR2 SNEGSKA (reference sequence). CDR3 length: 13 amino acids. DNA of the CDR3: TGCAGTGCTCCCCCCTTAGGGAGTGAAAAACTGTTTTTT. Its protein is CSAPPLGSEKLFF.

The chain has TRBV10-3 and TRBJ1-5; TRBD1 aligns across 8 bases. Germline loops: CDR1 ENHRY, CDR2 SYGVKD. The V gene end was trimmed by 4 bases and the J gene end by 7 bases; junction bases not matched to a gene: 12. This CDR3 has 16 amino acids. CDR3 amino acids: CAISGDGQGTRQPQHF. In DNA form, the CDR3 reads TGTGCCATCAGTGGCGACGGACAGGGTACGAGACAGCCCCAGCATTTT.

This clonotype was seen a few times. The genes are TRBV20-1 and TRBJ2-7; 7 bases match TRBD1. Losses at the gene ends were 6 bases for V and 6 bases for J; bases not matched to a gene: 5. The CDR3 contains 11 residues. CDR1 is DFQATT, CDR2 SNEGSKA, per germline (reference sequence). CDR3 loop: CSARQGSEQYF. Here the CDR3 DNA reads TGCAGTGCCAGACAGGGTTCCGAGCAGTACTTC.

The chain employs TRBV5-1 and TRBJ2-6; tentative D call: TRBD1 (5 bases). V was shortened by 0 bases and J by 0 bases, with 16 bases between the two germline ends. The CDR3 has 19 residues. CDR1 SGHRS and CDR2 YFSETQ come from the germline V gene. The CDR3 loop reads CASSLVPRGIGSGANVLTF. CDR3 in DNA: TGCGCCAGCAGCTTGGTTCCTAGGGGTATCGGCTCTGGGGCCAACGTCCTGACTTTC.

This clonotype has just a few counts. V is TRBV7-6 and J is TRBJ1-6; D gene uncertain. Germline V CDR1 and CDR2: SGHVS, FNYEAQ. CDR3 length: 14 amino acids. V lost 1 base to trimming and J lost 10 bases, with 11 bases between them. The CDR3 coding sequence is TGTGCCAGCAGCTTAGGGGGAAGGAACTCACCCCTCCACTTT. This codes for CASSLGGRNSPLHF.

This clonotype appeared a few times. The V and J genes are TRBV12-3 or TRBV12-4 and TRBJ2-5, with 10 bases aligning to TRBD2. Trimming removed 1 base from V and 4 bases from J; junction bases left unmatched: 9. The CDR3 spans 17 residues. This CDR3 is CASSLDLSGRASETQYF. The CDR3 DNA sequence: TGTGCCAGCAGTTTAGATTTAAGCGGGAGGGCTTCAGAGACCCAGTACTTC.

This clonotype was seen more than once but under ten times. The J gene is TRBJ2-3, the V gene TRBV7-3; D is possibly TRBD1 (5 bases). The CDR3 has 15 residues. Germline CDR1 reads SGHTA; CDR2 reads FQGTGA. V was clipped by 2 bases and J by 1 base, with 10 bases between them. CDR3 protein: CASSLGRAGTDTQYF. CDR3 sequence (DNA): TGTGCCAGCAGCTTAGGCAGGGCGGGCACAGATACGCAGTATTTT.

The V and J genes are TRBV20-1 and TRBJ2-5; 8 nucleotides match TRBD2. V lost 1 base, J lost 5 bases, and 9 bases stayed unmatched. This CDR3 has 15 residues. CDR1 and CDR2 (germline): DFQATT, SNEGSKA (reference sequence). DNA for the CDR3: TGCAGTGCTAGAGGGAAGGCTAGCGGGTTGGAGACCCAGTACTTC. Protein product: CSARGKASGLETQYF.

The sample holds a few counts of this clonotype. V and J are TRBV29-1 and TRBJ1-1; maybe TRBD1 (6 bases). CDR3 length: 15 amino acids. With 3 bases removed from V and 9 bases from J, the gap between germline ends came to 23 bases. Germline CDR1 is SQVTM and CDR2 is ANQGSEA. The CDR3 region is CSVDWLIGEGVQAFF. The CDR3 nucleotides are TGCAGCGTTGACTGGTTGATCGGTGAGGGGGTACAAGCTTTCTTT.

The chain is built from TRBV29-1 and TRBJ2-1; perhaps D is TRBD1 or TRBD2 (6 bases each). Trimming stripped 3 bases from V and 12 bases from J, with 18 bases between. This CDR3 contains 13 residues. Germline V CDR1 and CDR2: SQVTM, ANQGSEA. CDR3 protein: CSVEAGEVVGQFF. CDR3 DNA: TGCAGCGTTGAGGCAGGGGAGGTAGTCGGGCAGTTCTTC.

In this sample, this clonotype turned up a few times. The rearrangement links TRBV18 to TRBJ2-1; D unresolved. This CDR3 spans 16 amino acids. V shed 1 base and J shed 0 bases, with 10 bases lying between them. The germline V gene has CDR1 KGHSH and CDR2 LQKENI. CDR3 nucleotide sequence: TGTGCCAGCTCACCACGGCCAGATAGCTCCTACAATGAGCAGTTCTTC. It translates to CASSPRPDSSYNEQFF.

The chain joins TRBV20-1 to TRBJ2-1, with D perhaps assigned TRBD1 or TRBD2 (5 bases each). This CDR3 contains 13 residues. Deletions cut 0 bases from V and 9 bases from J, with 12 bases between. CDR1 and CDR2 (germline): DFQATT, SNEGSKA (reference sequence). The CDR3 sequence is CSARDSGAGEQFF. For the CDR3, the DNA is TGCAGTGCTAGAGATTCCGGGGCGGGTGAGCAGTTCTTC.

This clonotype was detected a few times. The V and J genes are TRBV29-1 and TRBJ1-1; D may be TRBD1 (6 bases). This CDR3 is 13 amino acids long. The germline CDR1 and CDR2 sequences are SQVTM and ANQGSEA. The V end was cut by 7 bases, the J end by 8 bases, with 20 bases between. In DNA form, the CDR3 reads TGCAGCGAAGGATTGGGGGGCGCGGGGGAAGCTTTCTTT. Its translation: CSEGLGGAGEAFF.

This clonotype was counted once. J is TRBJ2-1 and V is TRBV7-3; D call uncertain. Trimming cost V 6 bases and J 8 bases, with 14 bases left between them. The CDR3 is 13 residues long. CDR1 SGHTA and CDR2 FQGTGA come from the germline V gene. For the CDR3, the DNA is TGTGCCAGCAGTCGGCGGAGAGAAGATGAGCAGTTCTTC. This translates into CASSRRREDEQFF. The complete variable domain, with remaining parts taken from reference TRBV7-3 and TRBJ2-1, reads GAGVSQTPSNKVTEKGKYVELRCDPISGHTALYWYRQSLGQGPEFLIYFQGTGAADDSGLPNDRFFAVRPEGSVSTLKIQRTERGDSAVYLCASSRRREDEQFFGPGTRLTVL.

As to this clonotype: A clone one base away is much larger, so this may be a read error. A read error is likely, as this CDR3 ends without the conserved phenylalanine or tryptophan. The rearrangement links TRBV25-1 to TRBJ2-4, with TRBD1 identical over 9 bases. Trimming took 6 bases from V and 1 from J; bases not matched to a gene: 7. This CDR3 is built from 16 residues. The germline V gene encodes CDR1 MGHDK and CDR2 SYGVNS. CDR3 residues: CASSPGTGKAKNIQYC. The DNA for the CDR3 is TGTGCCAGCAGCCCCGGGACAGGGAAGGCCAAAAACATTCAGTACTGC.